Each of the 22 T cell receptor beta chains below was sequenced from the same sample in a study of blood T cell repertoires in COVID-19. Produced via immunoSEQ multiplex PCR; TCRdb's table is partial and in-frame only. The sample comprises hundreds of thousands of clones, about 90% of which are singletons, and almost 3% rests with the top ten. The sample taken for sequencing was PBMCs or T cells enriched from blood (not recorded which). These receptors came from a woman in her 30s who had recovered from COVID-19.

This clone was observed many times. At the DNA level, this CDR3 is encoded by other sequences in the same sample as well. V is TRBV10-3 and J is TRBJ2-3, with 9 bases aligning to TRBD1. CDR3 length: 14 residues. Germline CDR1 is ENHRY and CDR2 is SYGVKD. V gave up 6 bases and J gave up 3 bases; unmatched junction bases: 4. The CDR3 spells CAISGTGTTDTQYF. For the CDR3, the DNA is TGTGCCATCAGCGGGACAGGGACGACAGATACGCAGTATTTT.

The V gene is TRBV5-1, the J gene TRBJ2-3, with 8 bases identical to TRBD1. From germline, CDR1 is SGHRS and CDR2 YFSETQ. CDR3 length: 17 residues. V lost 0 bases to trimming and J lost 2 bases; unmatched junction nucleotides: 8. CDR3 sequence reads: CASSLAFGQGFTDTQYF. The DNA of the CDR3 is TGCGCCAGCAGCTTGGCTTTCGGACAGGGTTTCACAGATACGCAGTATTTT.

This chain uses TRBV3-1 (or the pseudogene TRBV3-2) with TRBJ2-7; 10 nucleotides agree with TRBD2. Germline loops: CDR1 LGHDT, CDR2 YNNKEL (reference sequence). The CDR3 is made up of 14 amino acids. Trimming cost V 6 bases and J 0 bases; bases outside gene matches: 2. The CDR3 sequence is CASRASGSSYEQYF. CDR3 bases: TGTGCCAGCAGGGCTAGCGGGAGCTCCTACGAGCAGTACTTC.

The J gene is TRBJ2-3, the V gene TRBV10-3; possible D gene TRBD1, 6 bases. Trimming cost V 4 bases and J 0 bases, with 11 bases left between them. CDR1 is ENHRY, CDR2 SYGVKD, per germline. The CDR3 has 15 amino acids. In nucleotides, the CDR3 is TGTGCCATCAGTGGGGATAGGGGGAGCACAGATACGCAGTATTTT. This sequence encodes CAISGDRGSTDTQYF.

V usage is TRBV27 and J usage is TRBJ1-3, with D perhaps matching TRBD1 (6 bases). The CDR3 totals 15 residues. From germline, CDR1 is MNHEY and CDR2 SMNVEV (reference sequence). V lost 6 bases and J lost 0, with 12 bases in between. The CDR3 DNA sequence: TGTGCCAGCAGCCCCGACAGGACCTCTGGAAACACCATATATTTT. This gives the protein CASSPDRTSGNTIYF.

The rearrangement links TRBV28 to TRBJ1-4; D is possibly TRBD1 (5 bases). Per germline, CDR1 MDHEN and CDR2 SYDVKM. Trimming removed 5 bases at V and 14 bases at J, with 24 bases between. CDR3 length equals 15 residues. The CDR3 reads CASSAFGGQGAQLFF. The CDR3 nucleotides read TGTGCCAGCAGTGCCTTCGGAGGGCAGGGCGCCCAGCTGTTTTTT.

The chain couples TRBV7-9 to TRBJ2-5, with 9 bases fitting TRBD1. Germline-derived CDR1 and CDR2 are SEHNR and FQNEAQ (reference sequence). V was clipped by 5 bases and J by 4 bases; unmatched bases: 11. The CDR3 is made up of 16 amino acids. The CDR3, as DNA: TGTGCCAGCAGCCCAGGACACCGGGACAGGGTAGAGACCCAGTACTTC. This sequence encodes CASSPGHRDRVETQYF.

V gene TRBV9 combines with J gene TRBJ1-1; TRBD1 agrees at 8 bases. The germline V gene encodes CDR1 SGDLS and CDR2 YYNGEE. Trimming cost V 4 bases and J 4 bases; bases outside gene matches: 9. The CDR3 is 15 residues long. CDR3 in DNA: TGTGCCAGCAGCCCAAAAACAGGGGGAGGCACTGAAGCTTTCTTT. Protein: CASSPKTGGGTEAFF.

A note on this clone: At the DNA level, this CDR3 is encoded by other sequences in the same sample as well. The rearrangement links TRBV4-2 to TRBJ2-7; D gene ambiguous. The CDR3 is made up of 13 amino acids. The germline gives CDR1 LGHNA, CDR2 YNFKEQ. V was cut by 0 bases and J by 4 bases, with 7 bases left in between. The chain's CDR3 is CASSQDAGYEQYF. The CDR3 nucleotides read TGTGCCAGCAGCCAAGATGCCGGGTACGAGCAGTACTTC.

The chain is built from TRBV2 and TRBJ2-3, with TRBD2 matching over 8 bases. Germline trimming cut 8 bases from V and 2 bases from J; bases unmatched to any gene: 6. This CDR3 comprises 14 residues. The germline V gene has CDR1 SNHLY and CDR2 FYNNEI. The CDR3 spells CASGRTSPTDTQYF. The CDR3, as DNA: TGTGCCAGCGGAAGGACTAGCCCCACAGATACGCAGTATTTT.

The chain carries TRBV15 and TRBJ2-2, with TRBD1 matching over 7 bases. Germline CDR1 and CDR2: LNHNV and YYDKDF (reference sequence). The junction had 4 bases not matched to a gene; V was cut back by 7 bases and J by 2 bases. The CDR3 is made up of 14 amino acids. Here the CDR3 DNA reads TGTGCCACCAAACACAGGGGAAACACCGGGGAGCTGTTTTTT. Its protein is CATKHRGNTGELFF.

This sequence joins TRBV5-6 and TRBJ1-5; no reliable D call. From germline, CDR1 is SGHDT and CDR2 YYEEEE. There are 13 residues in the CDR3. V lost 2 bases to trimming and J lost 4 bases, with 7 bases between them. The CDR3 loop is CASSLSPNQPQHF. CDR3 coding DNA: TGTGCCAGCAGCTTAAGCCCGAATCAGCCCCAGCATTTT.

V and J are TRBV24-1 and TRBJ1-2, with D possibly matching TRBD1 (6 bases). CDR1 is KGHDR and CDR2 is SFDVKD in the germline V gene. Trimming removed 7 bases at V and 4 bases at J, with 12 bases between. The length of the CDR3 is 13 residues. This chain's CDR3 is CATRGGRSYGYTF. In DNA, the CDR3 is TGTGCCACCAGGGGGGGGCGTAGCTATGGCTACACCTTC.

V usage is TRBV9 and J usage is TRBJ2-3; 13 nucleotides line up with TRBD2. CDR1 SGDLS and CDR2 YYNGEE come from the germline V gene. V shed 4 bases, J shed 1 base, and the junction held 6 bases outside the gene matches. This CDR3 is built from 17 residues. The CDR3 DNA sequence: TGTGCCAGCAGCCAGAGAGGACTAGCGGGGGGCACAGATACGCAGTATTTT. Translated: CASSQRGLAGGTDTQYF.

The chain has TRBV29-1 and TRBJ2-1; D unclear. V lost 1 base and J 4 bases, leaving 5 bases between the germline ends. CDR1 SQVTM and CDR2 ANQGSEA come from the germline V gene. CDR3 length equals 12 residues. The CDR3 spells CSVEVLYNEQFF. The CDR3, as DNA: TGCAGCGTTGAAGTACTGTACAATGAGCAGTTCTTC.

The rearrangement links TRBV3-1 (or the pseudogene TRBV3-2) to TRBJ2-5; 8 bases are shared with TRBD2. Germline V gene lookup returns CDR1 LGHDT and CDR2 YNNKEL (reference sequence). This CDR3 region has 16 residues. The J segment lost 1 base and the V segment lost 5 bases, leaving 9 bases of the junction unmatched. The CDR3 loop is CASSSLAGSPQETQYF. The DNA for the CDR3 is TGTGCCAGCAGCTCCTTAGCGGGAAGTCCCCAAGAGACCCAGTACTTC.

In this sample, this clone turned up a few times. The rearrangement uses TRBV10-1 and TRBJ1-1; no firm D call. CDR1 is WNHNN and CDR2 is SYGVQD in the germline V gene (reference sequence). Trimming took 3 bases from V and 6 from J, leaving 8 bases between them. This CDR3 comprises 12 residues. The CDR3 here is CASSDSSSEAFF. The DNA of the CDR3 is TGCGCCAGCAGTGACTCTTCCTCTGAAGCTTTCTTT.

The table lists this clone with a few counts. The chain couples TRBV27 to TRBJ2-6; the D gene is possibly TRBD1 (6 bases). The CDR3 is 14 residues long. Trimming removed 5 bases from V and 1 base from J, with 6 bases in between. Looked up from germline, CDR1 is MNHEY and CDR2 is SMNVEV (reference sequence). The CDR3 is CASSRGSGANVLTF. CDR3 in DNA: TGTGCCAGCAGTAGGGGGTCTGGGGCCAACGTCCTGACTTTC.

V and J are TRBV19 and TRBJ1-5; no reliable D call. The CDR3 totals 12 residues. CDR1 is LNHDA, CDR2 SQIVND, per germline (reference sequence). Trimming took off 3 bases at V and 6 bases at J, with 6 bases between the two ends. CDR3 region: CASSISSQPQHF. CDR3 DNA sequence: TGTGCCAGTAGTATTTCTAGTCAGCCCCAGCATTTT.

The chain recombines TRBV14 with TRBJ1-4; weak D call: TRBD1 (6 bases). The CDR3 length is 16 residues. Trimming left V 9 bases short and J 0 bases short, with 17 bases between. Germline CDR1 is SGHDN and CDR2 is FVKESK. CDR3 DNA: TGTGCCAGGAAGCCGGGACATAATGCAACTAATGAAAAACTGTTTTTT. Translated: CARKPGHNATNEKLFF.

The chain combines TRBV11-3 with TRBJ1-1; the D gene is possibly TRBD1 (5 bases). In germline, CDR1 is SGHNT, CDR2 YENEEA. The CDR3 consists of 13 residues. Trimming stripped 4 bases from V and 5 bases from J, with 11 bases between. The CDR3 here is CASSSLSGTEAFF. In DNA, the CDR3 is TGTGCCAGCAGCTCCCTTTCAGGGACTGAAGCTTTCTTT.

The chain links TRBV5-1 to TRBJ1-1; no reliable D call. In germline, CDR1 is SGHRS, CDR2 YFSETQ. This CDR3 has 21 residues. Deletions cut 0 bases from V and 1 base from J, with 28 bases between. CDR3 sequence reads: CASSLVVGRRVTPGSNTEAFF. The CDR3 DNA follows: TGCGCCAGCAGCTTGGTAGTCGGTCGTCGGGTGACACCGGGATCGAACACTGAAGCTTTCTTT.